A single sample is the source of the 11 T cell receptor beta chains below, sequenced in a study of early T cells in non-severe SARS-CoV-2 infection. One entry per CDR3 protein results from TCRdb running MiXCR on the 5' RACE reads. The table records 75,000 to 90,000 distinct CDR3 sequences, about 16% of them present only once. The sequenced sample was whole blood. All receptors derive from an adult who was a healthcare worker with PCR-confirmed SARS-CoV-2 infection or an uninfected control (not recorded which).

This clonotype was detected ten times or more. The chain couples TRBV7-2 to TRBJ2-5; D remains ambiguous. Trimming took off 3 bases at V and 5 bases at J, with 4 bases between the two ends. Per germline, CDR1 SGHTA and CDR2 FQGNSA. CDR3 length: 11 residues. The CDR3 spells CASSLSETQYF. For the CDR3, the DNA is TGTGCCAGCAGCTTGTCCGAGACCCAGTACTTC. Full variable domain (missing parts from reference TRBV7-2 and TRBJ2-5): GAGVSQSPSNKVTEKGKDVELRCDPISGHTALYWYRQSLGQGLEFLIYFQGNSAPDKSGLPSDRFSAERTGGSVSTLTIQRTQQEDSAVYLCASSLSETQYFGPGTRLLVL.

This clonotype was found a few times. V and J are TRBV4-1 and TRBJ2-3, with TRBD2 as a possible D gene (5 bases). With 1 base removed from V and 2 bases from J, the gap between germline ends came to 16 bases. The CDR3 loop spans 17 amino acids. Germline assignment: CDR1 MGHRA and CDR2 YSYEKL. CDR3 bases: TGCGCCAGCAGCCAAGCGCGGTCTAGCAGGTACACAGATACGCAGTATTTT. Translated: CASSQARSSRYTDTQYF.

This chain connects TRBV6-5 to TRBJ2-3; D possibly corresponds to TRBD1 (6 bases). V lost 6 bases, J lost 0 bases, and 16 bases lay in between. CDR1 MNHEY and CDR2 SVGAGI come from the germline V gene. CDR3 length equals 16 residues. The CDR3 region has the DNA TGTGCCAGCAGCCCGGGGACACAGACTAGCACAGATACGCAGTATTTT. This translates into CASSPGTQTSTDTQYF.

As regards this clonotype: A much larger clonotype is one base distant, so this may be a read error. The chain carries TRBV5-6 and TRBJ2-7; D might be TRBD2 (6 bases). The CDR3 loop spans 12 amino acids. Germline loops: CDR1 SGHDT, CDR2 YYEEEE. CDR3 nucleotide sequence: TGTGCCAGCAGCCAAGGGTTTCGGGAGCAGTGCTTC. This encodes CASSQGFREQCF. Full variable domain (remainder filled in from reference TRBV5-6 and TRBJ2-7): DAGVTQSPTHLIKTRGQQVTLRCSPKSGHDTVSWYQQALGQGPQFIFQYYEEEERQRGNFPDRFSGHQFPNYSSELNVNALLLGDSALYLCASSQGFREQCFGPGTRLTVT.

The gene calls are TRBV2 and TRBJ2-7; no clear D gene. Germline values: CDR1 SNHLY, CDR2 FYNNEI. With 9 bases removed from V and 5 bases from J, the gap between germline ends came to 14 bases. This CDR3 is built from 12 residues. CDR3 sequence reads: CASTGPAHEQYF. The CDR3 DNA is TGTGCCAGTACCGGGCCAGCCCACGAGCAGTACTTC.

This clonotype was detected many times. The rearrangement links TRBV20-1 to TRBJ1-2; TRBD1 matches 8 bases. V was pared by 1 base and J by 8 bases, with 6 bases of the junction left unmatched. This CDR3 spans 13 amino acids. Germline V lookup: CDR1 DFQATT, CDR2 SNEGSKA (reference sequence). CDR3 sequence reads: CSARVDRGRGYTF. The CDR3 DNA reads as TGCAGTGCTAGAGTCGACAGGGGACGGGGCTACACCTTC.

This clonotype showed up just a few times. V gene TRBV29-1 combines with J gene TRBJ2-7, with TRBD2 matching 7 bases. The V and J ends lost 6 bases and 3 bases, in that order; junction bases with no gene match: 8. The CDR3 covers 13 residues. CDR1 is SQVTM, CDR2 ANQGSEA, per germline. DNA for the CDR3: TGCAGCGTCTCGGCGGGAGACATCTACGAGCAGTACTTC. It translates to CSVSAGDIYEQYF.

This clonotype was detected a few times. The rearrangement links TRBV24-1 to TRBJ2-2; the D call may be TRBD1 or TRBD2 (5 bases each). The V and J ends lost 4 bases and 5 bases respectively, with 13 bases between them. In germline, CDR1 is KGHDR, CDR2 SFDVKD. The CDR3 length is 15 residues. The CDR3 region has the DNA TGTGCCACCAGTGAGACCGGGACCCTTACCGGGGAGCTGTTTTTT. As protein: CATSETGTLTGELFF.

This clonotype has more than one count but fewer than ten. V usage is TRBV5-6 and J usage is TRBJ2-7; 14 nucleotides match TRBD2. CDR3 length: 17 amino acids. The germline V gene encodes CDR1 SGHDT and CDR2 YYEEEE. Unmatched junction bases numbered 12, after V lost 5 bases and J lost 5 bases. Written as DNA, the CDR3 is TGTGCCAGCAGGTCCCCCCCGGGACTAGCGGGAGTAAACGAGCAGTACTTC. It yields the protein CASRSPPGLAGVNEQYF.

This clonotype was seen repeatedly, ten times or more. The genes are TRBV12-3 or TRBV12-4 and TRBJ2-7; 11 nucleotides agree with TRBD2. The CDR3 consists of 14 residues. Trimming removed 7 bases from V and 2 bases from J; junction bases left unmatched: 4. The CDR3 nucleotides read TGTGCCAGCACACAGACTAGCGGGGCCTACGAGCAGTACTTC. Translation gives CASTQTSGAYEQYF.

This clonotype was detected only a few times. The V and J genes are TRBV12-3 or TRBV12-4 and TRBJ1-3; tentatively, D is TRBD1 (5 bases). The CDR3 extends over 14 amino acids. V lost 1 base to trimming and J lost 2 bases, with 6 bases between them. The CDR3 nucleotides read TGTGCCAGCAGTTTAGGACAGCCTGGAAACACCATATATTTT. It specifies CASSLGQPGNTIYF.